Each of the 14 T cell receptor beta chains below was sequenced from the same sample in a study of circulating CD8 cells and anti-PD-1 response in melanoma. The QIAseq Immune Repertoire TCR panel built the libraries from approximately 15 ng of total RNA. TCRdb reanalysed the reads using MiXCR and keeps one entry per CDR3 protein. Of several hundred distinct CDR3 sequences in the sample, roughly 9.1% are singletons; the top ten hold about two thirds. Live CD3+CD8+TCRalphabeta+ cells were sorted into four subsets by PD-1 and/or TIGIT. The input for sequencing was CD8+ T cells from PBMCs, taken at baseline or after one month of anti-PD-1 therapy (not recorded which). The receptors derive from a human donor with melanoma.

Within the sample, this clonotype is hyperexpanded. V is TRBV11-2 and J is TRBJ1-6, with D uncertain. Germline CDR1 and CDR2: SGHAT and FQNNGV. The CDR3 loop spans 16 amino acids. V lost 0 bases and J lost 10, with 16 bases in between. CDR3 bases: TGTGCCAGCAGCTTAGATCCCCAACCGAGGATCTCACCCCTCCACTTT. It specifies CASSLDPQPRISPLHF.

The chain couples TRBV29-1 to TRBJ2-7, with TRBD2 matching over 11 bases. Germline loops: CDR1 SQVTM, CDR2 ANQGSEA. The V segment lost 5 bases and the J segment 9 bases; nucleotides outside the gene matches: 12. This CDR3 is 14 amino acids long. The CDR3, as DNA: TGCAGCGTTACTCTAGCGGGGGGTACCCACGCGCAGTACTTC. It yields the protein CSVTLAGGTHAQYF.

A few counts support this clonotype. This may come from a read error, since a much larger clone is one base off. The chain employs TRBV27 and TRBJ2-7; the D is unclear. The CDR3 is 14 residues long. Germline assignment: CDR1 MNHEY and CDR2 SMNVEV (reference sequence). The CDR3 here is CACSLSVGPYEQYF. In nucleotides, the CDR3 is TGTGCCTGCAGTTTATCGGTCGGGCCCTACGAGCAGTACTTC.

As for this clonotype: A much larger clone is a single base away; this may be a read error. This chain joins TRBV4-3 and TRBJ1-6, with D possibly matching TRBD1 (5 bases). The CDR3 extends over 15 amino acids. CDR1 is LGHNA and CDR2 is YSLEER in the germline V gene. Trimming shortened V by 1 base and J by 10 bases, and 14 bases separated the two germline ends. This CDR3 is CASSQGRGDSSPLHF. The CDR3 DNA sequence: TGCGCCAGCAGCCAAGGTCGGGGGGATTCCTCACCCCTCCACTTT.

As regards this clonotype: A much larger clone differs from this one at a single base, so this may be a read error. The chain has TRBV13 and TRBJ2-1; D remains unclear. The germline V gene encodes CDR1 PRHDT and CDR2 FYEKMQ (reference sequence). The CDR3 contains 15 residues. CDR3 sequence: CASSLMTSLGNELFF. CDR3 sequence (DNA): TGTGCCAGCAGCTTAATGACATCCCTTGGGAATGAGCTGTTCTTC.

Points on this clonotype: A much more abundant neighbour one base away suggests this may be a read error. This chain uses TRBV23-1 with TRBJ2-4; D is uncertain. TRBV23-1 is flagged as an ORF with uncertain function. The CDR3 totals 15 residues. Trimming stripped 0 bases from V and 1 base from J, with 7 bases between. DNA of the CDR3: TGCGCCAGCAGTCAATCGCAGGAGGCCAAAAACATTCAGTACTTC. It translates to CASSQSQEAKNIQYF.

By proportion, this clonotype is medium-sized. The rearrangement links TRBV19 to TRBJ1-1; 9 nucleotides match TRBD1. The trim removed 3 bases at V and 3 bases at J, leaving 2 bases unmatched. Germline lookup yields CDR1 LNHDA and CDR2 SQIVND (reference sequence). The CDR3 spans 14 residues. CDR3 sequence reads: CASSMGQGYTEAFF. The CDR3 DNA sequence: TGTGCCAGTAGTATGGGACAGGGCTACACTGAAGCTTTCTTT.

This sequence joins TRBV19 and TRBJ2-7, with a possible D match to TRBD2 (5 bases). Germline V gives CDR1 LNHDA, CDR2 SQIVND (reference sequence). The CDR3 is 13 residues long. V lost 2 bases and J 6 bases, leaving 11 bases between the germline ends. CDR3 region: CASSITGAGEQYF. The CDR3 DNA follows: TGTGCCAGTAGTATAACGGGCGCGGGCGAGCAGTACTTC. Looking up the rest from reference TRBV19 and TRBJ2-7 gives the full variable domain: DGGITQSPKYLFRKEGQNVTLSCEQNLNHDAMYWYRQDPGQGLRLIYYSQIVNDFQKGDIAEGYSVSREKKESFPLTVTSAQKNPTAFYLCASSITGAGEQYFGPGTRLTVT.

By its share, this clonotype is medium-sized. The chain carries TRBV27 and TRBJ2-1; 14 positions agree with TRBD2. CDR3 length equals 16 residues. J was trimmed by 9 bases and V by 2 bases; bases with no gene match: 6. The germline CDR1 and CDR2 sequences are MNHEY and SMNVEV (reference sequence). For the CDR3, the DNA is TGTGCCAGCAGTTTAGCGACTAGCGGGGGGGCAGGTGAGCAGTTCTTC. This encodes CASSLATSGGAGEQFF.

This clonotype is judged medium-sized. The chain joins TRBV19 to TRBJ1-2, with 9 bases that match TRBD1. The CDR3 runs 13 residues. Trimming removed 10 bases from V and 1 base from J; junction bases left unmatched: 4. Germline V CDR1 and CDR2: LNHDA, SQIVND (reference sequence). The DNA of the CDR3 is TGTGCCACGACAGGGGGGCTTAACTATGGCTACACCTTC. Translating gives CATTGGLNYGYTF.

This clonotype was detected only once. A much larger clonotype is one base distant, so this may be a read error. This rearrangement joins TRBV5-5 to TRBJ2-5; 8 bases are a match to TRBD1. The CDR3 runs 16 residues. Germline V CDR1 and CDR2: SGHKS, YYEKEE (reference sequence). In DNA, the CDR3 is TGTGCCAGCAGCCCAACGGCGACAGGGGAAGCGAGGACCCAGCACTTC. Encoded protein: CASSPTATGEARTQHF.

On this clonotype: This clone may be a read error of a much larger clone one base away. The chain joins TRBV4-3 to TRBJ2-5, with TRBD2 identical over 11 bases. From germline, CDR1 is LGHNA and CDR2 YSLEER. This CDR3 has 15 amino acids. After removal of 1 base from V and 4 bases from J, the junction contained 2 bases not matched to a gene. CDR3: CASSQGLAGGETQYF. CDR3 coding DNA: TGCGCCAGCAGCCAAGGCCTAGCGGGGGGAGAGACCCAGTACTTC.

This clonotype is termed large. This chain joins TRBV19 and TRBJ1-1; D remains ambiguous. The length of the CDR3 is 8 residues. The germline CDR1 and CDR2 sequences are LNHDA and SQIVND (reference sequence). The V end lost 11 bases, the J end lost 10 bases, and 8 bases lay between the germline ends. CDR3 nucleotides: TGTGCCGGCCAGAGAGCTTTCTTT. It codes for CAGQRAFF. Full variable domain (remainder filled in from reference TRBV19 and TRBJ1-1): DGGITQSPKYLFRKEGQNVTLSCEQNLNHDAMYWYRQDPGQGLRLIYYSQIVNDFQKGDIAEGYSVSREKKESFPLTVTSAQKNPTAFYLCAGQRAFFGQGTRLTVV.

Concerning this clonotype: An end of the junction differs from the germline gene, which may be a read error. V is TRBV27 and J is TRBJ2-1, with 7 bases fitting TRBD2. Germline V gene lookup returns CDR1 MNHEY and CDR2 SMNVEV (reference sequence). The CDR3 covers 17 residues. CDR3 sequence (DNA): TGTGCCAGCAGTTTATTTCGGGAGGCCGCCTCCTACAATGAGCAGCTCTTC. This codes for CASSLFREAASYNEQLF.